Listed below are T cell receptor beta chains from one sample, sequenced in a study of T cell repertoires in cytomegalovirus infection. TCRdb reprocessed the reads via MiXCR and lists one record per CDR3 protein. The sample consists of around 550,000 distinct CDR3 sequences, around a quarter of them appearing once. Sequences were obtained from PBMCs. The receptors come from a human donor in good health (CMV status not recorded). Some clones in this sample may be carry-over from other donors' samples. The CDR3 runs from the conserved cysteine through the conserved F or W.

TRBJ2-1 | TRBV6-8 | CASERGGSYNEQFF
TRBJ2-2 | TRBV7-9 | CASSLVRGRTNTGELFF
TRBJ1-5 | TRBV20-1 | CSARDITGRQPQHF
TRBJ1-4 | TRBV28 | CASSFRAGVNEKLFF
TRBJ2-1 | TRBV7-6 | CASRSSRVEQFF
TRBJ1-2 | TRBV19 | CASRPGQVKTSLYGYTF
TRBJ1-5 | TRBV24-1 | CATSDKGQGLNQPQHF
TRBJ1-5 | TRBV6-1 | CASSERTGSQPQHF
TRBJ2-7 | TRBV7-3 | CASSSLGLAHEQYF
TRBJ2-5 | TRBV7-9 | CASSQRAVEETQYF
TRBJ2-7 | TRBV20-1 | CSARAGTSGRYEQYF
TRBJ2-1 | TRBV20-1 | CSASRLALINEQFF
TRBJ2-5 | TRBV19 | CASSIGTGRWEETQYF
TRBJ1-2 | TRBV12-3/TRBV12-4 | CASSRGLANYGYTF
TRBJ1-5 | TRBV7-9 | CASSLGTQPQHF
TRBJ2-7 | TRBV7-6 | CASSSDRGGEQYF
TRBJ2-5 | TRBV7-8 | CASSLAPVGSETQYF
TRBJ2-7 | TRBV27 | CASSSPGLSYEQYF
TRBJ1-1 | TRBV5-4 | CASSLPDAYTEAFF
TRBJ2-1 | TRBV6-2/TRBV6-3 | CASSYLGAYNEQFF
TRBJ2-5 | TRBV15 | CATSRDQAGAQETQYF
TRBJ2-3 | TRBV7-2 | CASSLLRSLTDTQYF
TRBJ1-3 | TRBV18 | CASSPPQGTGNTIYF
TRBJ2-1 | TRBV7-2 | CASSALAGGPEQFF